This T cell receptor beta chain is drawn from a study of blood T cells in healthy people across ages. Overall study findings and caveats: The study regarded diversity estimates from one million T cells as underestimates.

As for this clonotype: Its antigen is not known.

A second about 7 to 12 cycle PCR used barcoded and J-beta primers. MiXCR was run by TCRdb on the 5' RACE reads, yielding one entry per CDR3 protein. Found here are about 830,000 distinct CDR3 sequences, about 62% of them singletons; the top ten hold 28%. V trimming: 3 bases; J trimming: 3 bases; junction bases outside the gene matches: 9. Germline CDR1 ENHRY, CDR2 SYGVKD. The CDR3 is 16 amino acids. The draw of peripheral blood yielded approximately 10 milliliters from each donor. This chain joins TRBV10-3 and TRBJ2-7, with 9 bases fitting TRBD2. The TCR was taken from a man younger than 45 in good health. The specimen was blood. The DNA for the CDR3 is TGTGCCATCAGTGAAGGAGCGGGGGGCCTCTTCTACGAGCAGTACTTC. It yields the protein CAISEGAGGLFYEQYF.